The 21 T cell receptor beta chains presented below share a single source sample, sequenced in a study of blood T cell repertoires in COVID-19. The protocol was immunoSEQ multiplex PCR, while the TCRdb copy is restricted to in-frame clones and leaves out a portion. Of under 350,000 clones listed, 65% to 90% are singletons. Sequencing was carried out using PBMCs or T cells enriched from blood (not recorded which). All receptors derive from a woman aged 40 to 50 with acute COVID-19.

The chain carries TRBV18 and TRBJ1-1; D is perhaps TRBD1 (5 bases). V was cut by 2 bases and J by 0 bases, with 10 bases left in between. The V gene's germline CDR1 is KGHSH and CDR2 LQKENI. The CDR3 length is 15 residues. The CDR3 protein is CASSPSGRVNTEAFF. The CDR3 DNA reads TGTGCCAGCTCACCATCGGGCAGGGTGAACACTGAAGCTTTCTTT.

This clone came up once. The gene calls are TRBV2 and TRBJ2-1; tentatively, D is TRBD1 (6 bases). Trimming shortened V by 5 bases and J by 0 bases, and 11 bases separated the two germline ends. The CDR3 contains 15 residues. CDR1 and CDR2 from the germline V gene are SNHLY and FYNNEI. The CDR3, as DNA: TGTGCCAGCAGTTTAGGACAGATCTCCTACAATGAGCAGTTCTTC. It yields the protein CASSLGQISYNEQFF.

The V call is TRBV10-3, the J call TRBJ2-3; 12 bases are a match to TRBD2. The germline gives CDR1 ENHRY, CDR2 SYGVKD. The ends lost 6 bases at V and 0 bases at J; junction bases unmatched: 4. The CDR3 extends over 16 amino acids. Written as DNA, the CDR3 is TGTGCCATCAGGCTAGCGGGAGGGGTTAGCACAGATACGCAGTATTTT. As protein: CAIRLAGGVSTDTQYF.

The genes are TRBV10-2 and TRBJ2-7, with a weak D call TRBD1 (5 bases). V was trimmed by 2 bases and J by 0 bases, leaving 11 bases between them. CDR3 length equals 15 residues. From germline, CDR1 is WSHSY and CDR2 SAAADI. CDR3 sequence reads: CASSEMWGDSYEQYF. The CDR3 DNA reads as TGCGCCAGCAGTGAGATGTGGGGCGACTCCTACGAGCAGTACTTC.

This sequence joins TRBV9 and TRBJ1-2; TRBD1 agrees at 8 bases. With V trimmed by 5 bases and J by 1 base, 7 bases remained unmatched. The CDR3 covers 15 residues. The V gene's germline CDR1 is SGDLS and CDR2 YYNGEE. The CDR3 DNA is TGTGCCAGCAGTAAGGGACAGGCGATTAACTATGGCTACACCTTC. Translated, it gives CASSKGQAINYGYTF.

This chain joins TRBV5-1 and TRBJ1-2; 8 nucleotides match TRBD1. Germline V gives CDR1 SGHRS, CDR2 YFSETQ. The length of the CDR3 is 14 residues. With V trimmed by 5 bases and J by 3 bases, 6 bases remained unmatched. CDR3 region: CASRPSTGDYGYTF. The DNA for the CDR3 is TGCGCCAGCAGACCCTCGACAGGGGACTATGGCTACACCTTC.

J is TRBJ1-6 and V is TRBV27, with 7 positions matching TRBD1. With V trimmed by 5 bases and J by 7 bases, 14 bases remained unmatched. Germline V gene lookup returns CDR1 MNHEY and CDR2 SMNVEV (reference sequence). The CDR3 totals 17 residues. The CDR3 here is CASSPIGQVGSNSPLHF. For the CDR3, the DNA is TGTGCCAGCAGTCCAATAGGACAGGTCGGATCGAATTCACCCCTCCACTTT.

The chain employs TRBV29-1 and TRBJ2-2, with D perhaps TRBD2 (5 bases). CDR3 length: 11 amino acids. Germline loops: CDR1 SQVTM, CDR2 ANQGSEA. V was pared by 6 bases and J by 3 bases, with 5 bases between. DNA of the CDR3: TGCAGCGTGCGGGACACCGGGGAGCTGTTTTTT. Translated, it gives CSVRDTGELFF.

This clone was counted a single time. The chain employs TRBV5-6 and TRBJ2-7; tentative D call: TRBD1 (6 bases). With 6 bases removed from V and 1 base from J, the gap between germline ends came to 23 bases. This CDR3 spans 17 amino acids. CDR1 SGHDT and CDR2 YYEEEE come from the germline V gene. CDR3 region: CASTANGGVRGSYEQYF. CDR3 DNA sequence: TGTGCCAGCACCGCTAATGGGGGCGTTAGGGGATCCTACGAGCAGTACTTC.

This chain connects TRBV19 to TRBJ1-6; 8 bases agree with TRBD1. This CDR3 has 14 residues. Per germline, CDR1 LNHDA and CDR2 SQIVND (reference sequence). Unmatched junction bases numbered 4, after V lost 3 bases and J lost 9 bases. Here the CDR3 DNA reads TGTGCCAGTAGTATTCCAGGGGGCCGTTCACCCCTCCACTTT. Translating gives CASSIPGGRSPLHF. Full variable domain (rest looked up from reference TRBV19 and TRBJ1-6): DGGITQSPKYLFRKEGQNVTLSCEQNLNHDAMYWYRQDPGQGLRLIYYSQIVNDFQKGDIAEGYSVSREKKESFPLTVTSAQKNPTAFYLCASSIPGGRSPLHFGNGTRLTVT.

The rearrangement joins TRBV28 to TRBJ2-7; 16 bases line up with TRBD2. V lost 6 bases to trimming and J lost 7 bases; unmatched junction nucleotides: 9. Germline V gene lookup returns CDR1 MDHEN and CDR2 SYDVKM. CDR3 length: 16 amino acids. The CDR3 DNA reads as TGTGCCAGCAGCCCGGGAGGGGGACTAGCGGGAGGGGAGCAGTACTTC. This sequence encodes CASSPGGGLAGGEQYF.

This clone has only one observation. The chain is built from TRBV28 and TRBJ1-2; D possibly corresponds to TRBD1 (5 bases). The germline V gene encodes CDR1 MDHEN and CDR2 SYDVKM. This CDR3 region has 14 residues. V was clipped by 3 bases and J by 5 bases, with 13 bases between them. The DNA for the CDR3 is TGTGCCAGCAGTTTCCCAGGGATAGTTTATGGCTACACCTTC. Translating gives CASSFPGIVYGYTF.

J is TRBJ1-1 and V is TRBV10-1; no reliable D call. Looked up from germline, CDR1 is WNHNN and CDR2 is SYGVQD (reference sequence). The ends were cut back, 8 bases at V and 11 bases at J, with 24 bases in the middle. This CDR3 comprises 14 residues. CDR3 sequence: CASPSTVFWSVAFF. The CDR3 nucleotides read TGCGCCAGCCCAAGCACGGTGTTCTGGTCCGTGGCTTTCTTT.

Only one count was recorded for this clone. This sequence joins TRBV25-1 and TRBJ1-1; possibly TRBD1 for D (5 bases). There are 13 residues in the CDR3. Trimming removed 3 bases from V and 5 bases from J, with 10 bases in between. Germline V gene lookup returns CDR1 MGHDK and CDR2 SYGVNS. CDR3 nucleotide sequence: TGTGCCAGCAGTGACCCAGGGAGGACTGAAGCTTTCTTT. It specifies CASSDPGRTEAFF.

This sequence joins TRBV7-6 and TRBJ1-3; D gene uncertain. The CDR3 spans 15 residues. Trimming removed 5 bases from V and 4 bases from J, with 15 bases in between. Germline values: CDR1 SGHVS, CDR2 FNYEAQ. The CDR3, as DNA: TGTGCCAGCAGCGATACCACACCTCAGGGAAACACCATATATTTT. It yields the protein CASSDTTPQGNTIYF.

As DNA, the CDR3 is TGTGCCAGCAGCTTCGATAGTGAGCAGTTCTTC. Its translation: CASSFDSEQFF. The chain carries TRBV5-4 and TRBJ2-1; no clear D. Germline values: CDR1 SGHNT, CDR2 YYREEE (reference sequence). The CDR3 extends over 11 amino acids. Trimming pared 2 bases from V and 9 bases from J, leaving 6 bases between.

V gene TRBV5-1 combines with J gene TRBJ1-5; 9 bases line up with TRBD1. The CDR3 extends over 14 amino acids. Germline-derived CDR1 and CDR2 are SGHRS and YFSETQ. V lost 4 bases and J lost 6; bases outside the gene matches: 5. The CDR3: CASSRTGEGQPQHF. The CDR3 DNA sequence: TGCGCCAGCAGCCGGACAGGGGAGGGTCAGCCCCAGCATTTT.

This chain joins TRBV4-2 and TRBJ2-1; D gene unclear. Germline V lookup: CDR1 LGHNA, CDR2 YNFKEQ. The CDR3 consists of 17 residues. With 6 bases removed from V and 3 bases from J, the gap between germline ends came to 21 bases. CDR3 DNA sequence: TGTGCCAGCAGTCCAACAACGGTGGCGGTCTTCTACAATGAGCAGTTCTTC. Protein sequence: CASSPTTVAVFYNEQFF.

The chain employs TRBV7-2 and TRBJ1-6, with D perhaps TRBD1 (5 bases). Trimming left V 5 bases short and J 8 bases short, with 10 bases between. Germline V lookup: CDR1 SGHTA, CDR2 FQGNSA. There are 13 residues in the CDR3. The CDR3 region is CASSPPGDSPLHF. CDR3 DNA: TGTGCCAGCAGCCCACCGGGGGATTCACCCCTCCACTTT.

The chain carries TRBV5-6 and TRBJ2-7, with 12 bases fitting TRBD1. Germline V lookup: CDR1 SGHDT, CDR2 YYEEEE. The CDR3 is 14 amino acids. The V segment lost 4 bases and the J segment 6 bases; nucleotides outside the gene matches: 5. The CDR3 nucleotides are TGTGCCAGCAGCCGGGACAGGGGGCAGAGCGAGCAGTACTTC. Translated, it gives CASSRDRGQSEQYF. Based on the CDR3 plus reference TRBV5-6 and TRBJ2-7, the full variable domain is DAGVTQSPTHLIKTRGQQVTLRCSPKSGHDTVSWYQQALGQGPQFIFQYYEEEERQRGNFPDRFSGHQFPNYSSELNVNALLLGDSALYLCASSRDRGQSEQYFGPGTRLTVT.

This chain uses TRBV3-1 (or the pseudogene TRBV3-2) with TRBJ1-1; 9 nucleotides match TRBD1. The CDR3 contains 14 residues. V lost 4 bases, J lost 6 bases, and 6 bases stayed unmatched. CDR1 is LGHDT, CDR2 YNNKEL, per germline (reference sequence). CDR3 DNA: TGTGCCAGCAGCCCCCGGGACAGGGTGGCTGAAGCTTTCTTT. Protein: CASSPRDRVAEAFF.